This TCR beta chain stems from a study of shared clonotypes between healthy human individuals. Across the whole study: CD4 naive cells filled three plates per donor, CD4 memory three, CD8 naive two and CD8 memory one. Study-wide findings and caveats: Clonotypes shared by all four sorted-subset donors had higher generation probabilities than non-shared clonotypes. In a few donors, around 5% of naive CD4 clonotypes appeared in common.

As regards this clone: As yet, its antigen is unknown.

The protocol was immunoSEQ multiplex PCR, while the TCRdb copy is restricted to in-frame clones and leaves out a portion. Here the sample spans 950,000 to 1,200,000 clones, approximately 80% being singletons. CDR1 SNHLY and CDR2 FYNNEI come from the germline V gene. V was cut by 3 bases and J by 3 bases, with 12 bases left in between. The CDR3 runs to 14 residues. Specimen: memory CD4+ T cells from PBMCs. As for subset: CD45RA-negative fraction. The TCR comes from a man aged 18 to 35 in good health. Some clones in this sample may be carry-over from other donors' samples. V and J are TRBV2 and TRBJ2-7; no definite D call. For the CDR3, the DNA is TGTGCCAGCAGTGACCTCGGTGACCTCTACGAGCAGTACTTC. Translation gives CASSDLGDLYEQYF.